This T cell receptor (beta chain) was obtained from a study of identical twins (dated by TCRdb to the mid-2010s). In the study overall: The study deep-sequenced TCR alpha and beta repertoires from monozygotic twins, unrelated adults of various ages and cord blood to test whether fetal clonotypes persist. To rule out contamination, the twin experiments were replicated at different times with different library preparation protocols.

The germline V gene yields SQVTM for CDR1 and ANQGSEA for CDR2. The cysteine opens and the phenylalanine closes a CDR3 of 13 amino acids. The read is trimmed to its CDR3 DNA, 39 bases read in frame from base 1. V is reduced by 6 bases and J by 2 bases, leaving a spacing of 12 bases between them. Library method: 5' RACE. Sequencing instrument: Illumina HiSeq 2000. A universal primer binding site was added through template switching, and the final cDNA carried a unique molecular identifier so that TCR cDNA molecules could be counted accurately. First-strand cDNA for TCR alpha and beta chains was synthesized from specific primers in the conserved constant-segment region. Each cDNA library was double barcoded, with a SMART-Mk sample barcode plus Illumina barcodes, to control for contamination. TruSeq adapter sequences and Illumina sample barcodes were added in two successive PCR steps. TCR alpha and beta cDNA libraries were sequenced on the Illumina HiSeq platform with custom primers. As for how the authors treated the data: Raw reads were processed with MiGEC to extract unique molecular identifiers, and MiXCR was used to determine CDR3 positions. For each individual, recombination models were inferred using an EM algorithm with the repgenHMM and IGoR tools. Shared clonotypes were analyzed with the tcR package in R, and sharing was normalized by the product of cloneset sizes. To study raw recombination free of thymic and clonal selection effects, out-of-frame nonproductive sequences were analyzed. The public reads were reanalyzed by TCRdb: fastp trimming at Q25, MiXCR alignment, in-frame beta chains only. One record per CDR3 amino acid sequence lists the most common genes and DNA. These V and J calls derive from TCRdb rather than the authors' analysis. The sample data list 420,000 or so distinct CDR3 sequences, and 18% of these were observed just once. The ten top clones hold around 10% of the sample.

This clonotype has at least ten counts. Its recognized antigen is unknown. Base qualities are not at hand, and no much larger clone is one base apart. Only healthy Caucasian donors were included. The researchers also sequenced three unrelated adults who were not twins: a male aged 18 to 29, a male aged 50 to 60, and a female aged 50 to 60. Miltenyi CD45RO+ enrichment and human naive T-cell isolation kits were used to isolate memory (CD45RO+) and naive T cells from PBMC. Results the study describes overall, beyond this receptor: Out-of-frame TCR alpha sequences shared between twins showed an excess of low generation-probability sequences compared with coincidental sharing between unrelated individuals. In monozygotic twins, out-of-frame TCR alpha sharing was systematically underestimated by recombination models, although the models agreed with sharing between unrelated individuals. Fewer insertions were carried by abundant cord blood beta clonotypes, a similar but weaker trend appeared in young adult naive repertoires, and no such trend appeared in memory repertoires. Because the same donors could not be followed over many years, the conclusions depended on cross-sectional statistical analysis. Zero-insertion analyses could be partly confounded by invariant T cells such as MAIT and iNKT, though diverse VJ usage argued against such confounding for most clonotypes. In beta out-of-frame sequences, excess twin sharing was weaker, because having fewer shared sequences lowered the signal-to-noise ratio.

The V and J segments used are TRBV29-1 and TRBJ2-3, and possibly TRBD1, on 5 matching bases. This clonotype was obtained from a man over 45 in good health. The sample comprised naive T cells sorted from blood. Interpreted using the paper, the cell subset or site label stands for: cells isolated with a human naive T-cell isolation kit. The DNA reads as follows: TGCAGCGTCCTCTCAGGGAACACAGATACGCAGTATTTT. Translated, this is CSVLSGNTDTQYF.